This TCR beta chain was documented in a study of regulatory T cells in long-lasting Graves disease. Library construction for TCR beta used iRepertoire HTBI primers and Arm-PCR of CDR3 regions. MiXCR, run by TCRdb on the multiplex PCR reads, gives a single entry per CDR3 protein. The repertoire holds 430,000 or so distinct CDR3 sequences, with roughly 23% as singletons. Trimming cost V 6 bases and J 1 base, with 10 bases left between them. This CDR3 has 13 amino acids. This clonotype was recorded many times. Stated time point: persistent/refractory GD, antithyroid drugs over 5 years with positive TRAb. Isolated PBMC RNA provided the starting material for the TCR library.

The chain is built from TRBV12-3 or TRBV12-4 and TRBJ2-7; D is unresolved. Sequenced here: peripheral blood mononuclear cells (PBMCs), sampled when the disease was refractory, from a patient treated with antithyroid drugs. The sequence was obtained from a female donor with Graves disease. The CDR3 nucleotides read TGTGCCAGCAGCCGCGTAGGATCCTACGAGCAGTACTTC. Translating gives CASSRVGSYEQYF.